This T cell receptor beta chain derives from a study of metastatic and nonmetastatic thyroid tumors. This clone appeared many times. TCRdb called clones again from the PCR reads with MiXCR. The table has tens of thousands of clones, roughly 11% seen once; the top ten hold under 25%. CDR3 size: 14 residues. V was pared by 1 base and J by 2 bases, with 6 bases between. Each patient came to thyroid surgery without any prior treatment (of any kind). Input material: blood. The TCR was taken from a female donor with papillary thyroid cancer or a benign thyroid nodule (not recorded which). Some clones in this sample may be carry-over from other donors' samples. The V and J genes are TRBV12-3 or TRBV12-4 and TRBJ2-1, with no clear D. The CDR3 region is CASSLGAAYNEQFF. The CDR3, as DNA: TGTGCCAGCAGTTTAGGGGCAGCCTACAATGAGCAGTTCTTC.